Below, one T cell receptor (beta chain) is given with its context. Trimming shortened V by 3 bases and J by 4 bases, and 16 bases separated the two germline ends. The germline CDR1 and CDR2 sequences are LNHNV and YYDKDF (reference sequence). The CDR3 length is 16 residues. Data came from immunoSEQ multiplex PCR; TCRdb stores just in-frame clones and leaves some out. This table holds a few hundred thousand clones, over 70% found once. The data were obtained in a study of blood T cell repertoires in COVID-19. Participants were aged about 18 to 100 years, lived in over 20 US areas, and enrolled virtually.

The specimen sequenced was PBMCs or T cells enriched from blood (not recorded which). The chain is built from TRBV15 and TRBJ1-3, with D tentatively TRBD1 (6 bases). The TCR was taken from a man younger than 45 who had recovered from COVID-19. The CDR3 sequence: CATSRAFGQGGNTIYF. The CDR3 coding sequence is TGTGCCACCAGCAGGGCCTTTGGGCAGGGGGGAAACACCATATATTTT.